The 19 T cell receptor beta chains given below trace back to one sample, sequenced in a study of shared clonotypes between healthy human individuals. Selected positively for CCR7 and CD45RO-negative, naive CD8 cells excluded terminally differentiated effector memory CD45RA+ cells. Repertoires were generated with immunoSEQ multiplex PCR, while TCRdb's copy carries only in-frame clones and drops some. Of 2 million to 2.5 million clones listed, approximately 94% are singletons. Material: naive CD8+ T cells sorted from blood. These receptors originate from a man younger than 35 in good health.

The chain joins TRBV10-2 to TRBJ2-7, with D possibly called TRBD1 or TRBD2 (5 bases each). Trimming stripped 0 bases from V and 4 bases from J, with 19 bases between. This CDR3 spans 17 amino acids. Germline assignment: CDR1 WSHSY and CDR2 SAAADI. In DNA form, the CDR3 reads TGCGCCAGCAGTGAGTCGTCCGGGACCCTAGGGGTATACGAGCAGTACTTC. As protein: CASSESSGTLGVYEQYF.

Points on this clone: Other DNA sequences in the same sample also yield this CDR3. This chain connects TRBV13 to TRBJ2-5; D remains unclear. Germline lookup yields CDR1 PRHDT and CDR2 FYEKMQ (reference sequence). Trimming pared 0 bases from V and 3 bases from J, leaving 5 bases between. The CDR3 has 13 amino acids. The CDR3 is CASSLGGKETQYF. In nucleotides, the CDR3 is TGTGCCAGCAGCTTAGGTGGGAAAGAGACCCAGTACTTC. Using reference TRBV13 and TRBJ2-5 for the parts outside the CDR3, the full variable domain is AAGVIQSPRHLIKEKRETATLKCYPIPRHDTVYWYQQGPGQDPQFLISFYEKMQSDKGSIPDRFSAQQFSDYHSELNMSSLELGDSALYFCASSLGGKETQYFGPGTRLLVL.

The chain is built from TRBV29-1 and TRBJ1-2; D remains unclear. In germline, CDR1 is SQVTM, CDR2 ANQGSEA. Between the trimmed V and J ends, which lost 0 bases and 8 bases, there was a span of 19 bases. This CDR3 is 15 amino acids long. The CDR3: CSVEDSGSSLYGYTF. In nucleotides, the CDR3 is TGCAGCGTTGAAGACTCGGGCAGTTCCCTCTACGGCTACACCTTC. The full variable domain, in which reference TRBV29-1 and TRBJ1-2 provide the parts outside the CDR3, is SAVISQKPSRDICQRGTSLTIQCQVDSQVTMMFWYRQQPGQSLTLIATANQGSEATYESGFVIDKFPISRPNLTFSTLTVSNMSPEDSSIYLCSVEDSGSSLYGYTFGSGTRLTVV.

This chain links TRBV7-9 with TRBJ2-5; TRBD2 aligns across 10 bases. With 2 bases clipped from V and 6 bases from J, the junction kept 9 bases outside the gene matches. This CDR3 has 16 residues. Germline V gives CDR1 SEHNR, CDR2 FQNEAQ (reference sequence). The CDR3: CASSLQASGSGQTQYF. The CDR3 DNA follows: TGTGCCAGCAGCTTACAGGCTAGCGGGAGCGGCCAGACCCAGTACTTC.

The chain couples TRBV9 to TRBJ1-3; possibly TRBD1 for D (6 bases). Trimming took 4 bases from V and 4 from J, leaving 15 bases between them. The CDR3 consists of 15 residues. Germline loops: CDR1 SGDLS, CDR2 YYNGEE. The CDR3 coding sequence is TGTGCCAGCAGCTCGGGGGCGGTCATGGGAAACACCATATATTTT. It codes for CASSSGAVMGNTIYF.

J is TRBJ2-2 and V is TRBV2; D unresolved. Germline V gene data show CDR1 as SNHLY and CDR2 as FYNNEI. V shed 4 bases and J shed 0 bases, with 9 bases lying between them. The CDR3 runs 15 residues. The CDR3 here is CASSGGLSNTGELFF. CDR3 coding DNA: TGTGCCAGCAGTGGAGGTCTATCGAACACCGGGGAGCTGTTTTTT.

In regard to this clone: Within the sample, other DNA sequences also encode this same CDR3. CDR3 nucleotides: TGTGCCAGCAGCGTAGGAGGTAATACGCAGTATTTT. Translation: CASSVGGNTQYF. The chain recombines TRBV9 with TRBJ2-3; D is unclear. V dropped 0 bases and J dropped 7 bases, with 6 bases sitting between them. CDR1 is SGDLS, CDR2 YYNGEE, per germline. CDR3 length: 12 amino acids.

V is TRBV7-8 and J is TRBJ2-7, with D maybe TRBD2 (5 bases). The germline gives CDR1 SGHVS, CDR2 FQNEAQ. Trimming took off 4 bases at V and 5 bases at J, with 15 bases between the two ends. The CDR3 loop spans 14 amino acids. The CDR3 bases are TGTGCCAGCAGCTCAACGGGAATGGGTGACGAGCAGTACTTC. It is translated as CASSSTGMGDEQYF.

This rearrangement joins TRBV7-2 to TRBJ2-7; 9 bases fit TRBD1. This CDR3 is built from 14 residues. Unmatched junction bases numbered 5, after V lost 5 bases and J lost 3 bases. CDR1 and CDR2 from the germline V gene are SGHTA and FQGNSA. This CDR3 is CASSLRDRVYEQYF. The DNA of the CDR3 is TGTGCCAGCAGCCTTCGGGACAGGGTCTACGAGCAGTACTTC. The whole variable domain, filled in from reference TRBV7-2 and TRBJ2-7, reads GAGVSQSPSNKVTEKGKDVELRCDPISGHTALYWYRQSLGQGLEFLIYFQGNSAPDKSGLPSDRFSAERTGGSVSTLTIQRTQQEDSAVYLCASSLRDRVYEQYFGPGTRLTVT.

This clone was recorded once. The genes are TRBV28 and TRBJ2-7; 11 bases align to TRBD2. The CDR3 spans 17 residues. The trim removed 6 bases at V and 5 bases at J, leaving 15 bases unmatched. The V gene's germline CDR1 is MDHEN and CDR2 SYDVKM. The CDR3 protein is CASRRRLAGLKGDEQYF. The CDR3 bases are TGTGCCAGCAGACGCAGACTAGCGGGGCTCAAAGGAGACGAGCAGTACTTC. The whole variable domain, filled in from reference TRBV28 and TRBJ2-7, reads DVKVTQSSRYLVKRTGEKVFLECVQDMDHENMFWYRQDPGLGLRLIYFSYDVKMKEKGDIPEGYSVSREKKERFSLILESASTNQTSMYLCASRRRLAGLKGDEQYFGPGTRLTVT.

The genes are TRBV9 and TRBJ1-4; 8 positions match TRBD1. The CDR3 is made up of 15 amino acids. Germline V gives CDR1 SGDLS, CDR2 YYNGEE. V lost 1 base and J lost 8; bases outside the gene matches: 7. CDR3 in amino acids: CASSVMTGAGEKLFF. CDR3 DNA: TGTGCCAGCAGCGTAATGACAGGGGCCGGGGAAAAACTGTTTTTT.

The rearrangement links TRBV5-4 to TRBJ2-7; 8 bases align to TRBD1. The CDR3 length is 15 residues. The J segment lost 5 bases and the V segment lost 0 bases, leaving 7 bases of the junction unmatched. CDR1 and CDR2 from the germline V gene are SGHNT and YYREEE (reference sequence). CDR3 amino acids: CASSLGGQGSHEQYF. CDR3 coding DNA: TGTGCCAGCAGCTTGGGTGGACAGGGATCCCACGAGCAGTACTTC.

The chain is built from TRBV28 and TRBJ1-4; possible D gene TRBD1, 5 bases. Germline-derived CDR1 and CDR2 are MDHEN and SYDVKM. The CDR3 has 17 residues. V was clipped by 4 bases and J by 0 bases, with 15 bases between them. The CDR3 sequence: CASSSPAGTTTNEKLFF. CDR3 DNA sequence: TGTGCCAGCAGTTCCCCTGCAGGGACTACAACTAATGAAAAACTGTTTTTT.

This chain links TRBV11-2 with TRBJ2-7; TRBD1 is a possible D gene (6 bases). The germline V gene encodes CDR1 SGHAT and CDR2 FQNNGV. V shed 5 bases and J shed 1 base, with 15 bases lying between them. CDR3 size: 15 residues. CDR3 DNA sequence: TGTGCCAGCAGCCCAATCCCGACAGGTTCCTACGAGCAGTACTTC. Translated, it gives CASSPIPTGSYEQYF. Looking up the rest from reference TRBV11-2 and TRBJ2-7 gives the full variable domain: EAGVAQSPRYKIIEKRQSVAFWCNPISGHATLYWYQQILGQGPKLLIQFQNNGVVDDSQLPKDRFSAERLKGVDSTLKIQPAKLEDSAVYLCASSPIPTGSYEQYFGPGTRLTVT.

About this clone: Other DNA sequences within the sample encode an identical CDR3. The chain couples TRBV27 to TRBJ1-2, with D possibly matching TRBD1 (5 bases). The germline V gene encodes CDR1 MNHEY and CDR2 SMNVEV (reference sequence). Trimming left V 3 bases short and J 0 bases short, with 8 bases between. CDR3 length equals 14 residues. CDR3 residues: CASSFTGSNYGYTF. The CDR3 DNA is TGTGCCAGCAGTTTTACAGGTTCTAACTATGGCTACACCTTC.

The gene calls are TRBV10-2 and TRBJ2-2; TRBD2 is a possible D gene (6 bases). V was pared by 8 bases and J by 5 bases, with 12 bases between. Per the germline V gene, CDR1 is WSHSY and CDR2 is SAAADI. The CDR3 runs to 13 residues. The CDR3 region is CASAGSSTGELFF. DNA for the CDR3: TGCGCCAGCGCCGGGAGTAGTACCGGGGAGCTGTTTTTT.

The chain employs TRBV6-6 and TRBJ1-4; D perhaps matches TRBD1 (5 bases). Trimming left V 7 bases short and J 4 bases short, with 7 bases between. CDR1 and CDR2 (germline): MNHNY, SVGAGI (reference sequence). This CDR3 is built from 12 residues. The CDR3 here is CASNGGNEKLFF. The CDR3 region has the DNA TGTGCCAGCAATGGGGGTAATGAAAAACTGTTTTTT.

The rearrangement joins TRBV2 to TRBJ2-1; perhaps D is TRBD1 or TRBD2 (5 bases each). The CDR3 length is 15 residues. Germline CDR1 SNHLY, CDR2 FYNNEI. V lost 4 bases and J lost 5, with 15 bases in between. The CDR3 DNA follows: TGTGCCAGCAGTGCTCGGGGCCGCGTAGACAATGAGCAGTTCTTC. Its protein product is CASSARGRVDNEQFF. Variable domain in full (rest from reference TRBV2 and TRBJ2-1): EPEVTQTPSHQVTQMGQEVILRCVPISNHLYFYWYRQILGQKVEFLVSFYNNEISEKSEIFDDQFSVERPDGSNFTLKIRSTKLEDSAMYFCASSARGRVDNEQFFGPGTRLTVL.

Comment on this clone: The sample contains more than one DNA sequence encoding this CDR3. This chain links TRBV7-9 with TRBJ2-7; D is unclear. With 0 bases removed from V and 2 bases from J, the gap between germline ends came to 5 bases. Germline V gene sequence: CDR1 SEHNR, CDR2 FQNEAQ (reference sequence). The length of the CDR3 is 13 residues. CDR3 region: CASSLAATYEQYF. CDR3 nucleotides: TGTGCCAGCAGCTTAGCCGCCACCTACGAGCAGTACTTC.